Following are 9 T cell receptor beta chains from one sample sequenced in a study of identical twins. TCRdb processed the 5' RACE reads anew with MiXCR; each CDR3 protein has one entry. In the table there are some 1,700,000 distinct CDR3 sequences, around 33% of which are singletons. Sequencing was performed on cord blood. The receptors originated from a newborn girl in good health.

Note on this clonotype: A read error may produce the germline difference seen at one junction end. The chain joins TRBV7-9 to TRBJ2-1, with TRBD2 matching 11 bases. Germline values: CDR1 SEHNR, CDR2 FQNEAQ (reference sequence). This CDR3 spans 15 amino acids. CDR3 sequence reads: CASGFGLAGYNEQFF. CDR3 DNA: TGTGCCAGCGGCTTCGGACTAGCGGGCTACAATGAGCAGTTCTTC.

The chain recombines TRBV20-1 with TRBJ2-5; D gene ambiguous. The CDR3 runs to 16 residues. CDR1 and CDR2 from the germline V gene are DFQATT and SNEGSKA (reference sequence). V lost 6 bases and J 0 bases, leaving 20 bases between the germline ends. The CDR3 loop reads CSAPEEDTPYQETQYF. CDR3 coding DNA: TGCAGTGCCCCCGAAGAAGACACGCCGTACCAAGAGACCCAGTACTTC.

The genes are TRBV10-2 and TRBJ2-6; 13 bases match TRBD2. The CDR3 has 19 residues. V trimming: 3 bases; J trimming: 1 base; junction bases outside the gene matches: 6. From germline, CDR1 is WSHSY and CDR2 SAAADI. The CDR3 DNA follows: TGCGCCAGCAGTGATATTAAGGGACTAGCGGGGTCTGGGGCCAACGTCCTGACTTTC. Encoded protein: CASSDIKGLAGSGANVLTF.

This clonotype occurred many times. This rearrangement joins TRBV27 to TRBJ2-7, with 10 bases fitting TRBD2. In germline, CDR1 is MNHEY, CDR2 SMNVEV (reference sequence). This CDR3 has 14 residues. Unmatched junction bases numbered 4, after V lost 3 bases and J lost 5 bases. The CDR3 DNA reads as TGTGCCAGCAGTTTTCTAGCGGGAGCAGACGAGCAGTACTTC. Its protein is CASSFLAGADEQYF.

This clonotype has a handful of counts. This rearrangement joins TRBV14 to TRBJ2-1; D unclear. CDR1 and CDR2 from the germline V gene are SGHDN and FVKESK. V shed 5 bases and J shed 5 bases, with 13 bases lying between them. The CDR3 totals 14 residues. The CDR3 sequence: CASSRYSQDNEQFF. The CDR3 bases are TGTGCCAGCAGCAGGTACTCCCAGGACAATGAGCAGTTCTTC.

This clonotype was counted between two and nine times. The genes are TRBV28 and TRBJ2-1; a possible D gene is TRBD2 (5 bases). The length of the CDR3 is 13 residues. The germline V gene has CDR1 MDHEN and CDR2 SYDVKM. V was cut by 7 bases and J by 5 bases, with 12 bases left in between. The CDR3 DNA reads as TGTGCCAGCAAACGGGAACAGAACAATGAGCAGTTCTTC. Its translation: CASKREQNNEQFF.

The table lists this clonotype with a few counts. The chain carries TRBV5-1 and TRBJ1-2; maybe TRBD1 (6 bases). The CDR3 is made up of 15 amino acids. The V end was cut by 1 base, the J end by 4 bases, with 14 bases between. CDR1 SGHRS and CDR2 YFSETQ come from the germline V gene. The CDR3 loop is CASSLFPNRVYGYTF. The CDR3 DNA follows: TGCGCCAGCAGCTTGTTCCCTAACAGGGTCTATGGCTACACCTTC.

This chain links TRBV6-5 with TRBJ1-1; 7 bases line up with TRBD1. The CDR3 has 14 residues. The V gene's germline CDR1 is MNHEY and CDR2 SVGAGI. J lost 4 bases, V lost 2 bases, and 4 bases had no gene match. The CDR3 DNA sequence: TGTGCCAGCAGTTACAATACAGGGGTCACTGAAGCTTTCTTT. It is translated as CASSYNTGVTEAFF.

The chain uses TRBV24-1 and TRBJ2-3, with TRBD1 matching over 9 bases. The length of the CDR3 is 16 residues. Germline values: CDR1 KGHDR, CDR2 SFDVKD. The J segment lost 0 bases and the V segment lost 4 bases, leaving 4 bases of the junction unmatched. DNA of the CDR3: TGTGCCACCAGTGACCGACAGGGGGTGAGCACAGATACGCAGTATTTT. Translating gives CATSDRQGVSTDTQYF.